Given below is one T cell receptor (beta chain) in context. The table lists this clonotype with many counts. Its binding antigen is unknown. The record has no base qualities; no much larger clone is one base away. The germline V gene encodes CDR1 SGHTA and CDR2 FQGNSA. V sheds 4 bases and J sheds 8 bases, leaving 15 bases between their ends. Including cysteine and phenylalanine, the CDR3 has 14 amino acids. The retained sequence is limited to the CDR3, 42 bases, with the frame set at the first base. The sequencer listed for this sample is Illumina NovaSeq 6000. TCR cDNA was made using 5'RACE template switching, a step that added a universal primer site and unique molecular identifiers. cDNA synthesis was primed from both the TCR alpha and TCR beta constant segments. Library amplification involved two PCR steps, and the second step added sample barcodes and sequencing adapters. Sequencing of libraries was performed on Illumina HiSeq 2500 (2x100 bp) or NovaSeq (2x150 bp). Under the source paper's analysis protocol: MIGEC was used to demultiplex reads and collapse the reads into UMI consensus sequences, and MiXCR was used for V(D)J alignment. Vaccine-responding clonotypes were identified with edgeR using replicate PBMC samples, with FDR below 0.01 and a log2 fold change above 5 up to day 15 being required. Each bulk clonotype was labeled CD4 or CD8 based on which sequenced repertoire, CD4 or CD8, contained the clonotype at higher abundance. The public sequencing data were trimmed at Q25 with fastp and processed into clonotypes with MiXCR by TCRdb, which kept only in-frame beta chains. Identical CDR3 proteins give one entry, which carries the most common genes and DNA. These V and J calls are TCRdb output, not the study's own analysis. This sample comprises about 320,000 distinct CDR3 sequences, around 4.3% of them detected only once. Of the sample, approximately 19% is held by the ten largest clones.

Explained via the paper, the treatment or condition label denotes: live attenuated yellow fever vaccine strain. At each blood-draw timepoint, two biological replicates of bulk PBMCs were obtained. PBMCs were isolated from peripheral blood using a standard Ficoll-Paque protocol. TriZol was used to extract RNA from bulk PBMCs, from CD4 and CD8 fractions, and from dextramer-positive and dextramer-negative fractions. This sample stems from a study of T cells after yellow fever vaccination (dated by TCRdb to about 2019). Notes on the research overall: Libraries from fractions with low cell numbers were prepared with the SMART-Seq v4 Ultra Low Input RNA kit. Bulk TCR alpha and beta repertoires were sequenced longitudinally to track T-cell clones before and after primary and booster YFV17D yellow fever vaccination. Two healthy male donors, one aged 18 to 30 and one aged 30 to 40 years, made up the cohort. Bulk PBMC replicates and cell subsets were isolated from blood drawn at multiple timepoints before and after both primary and secondary immunization.

Overall results and qualifications from the work: Computational filtering was needed because FACS-sorted repertoires could contain abundant contaminating clonotypes from the bulk population. Most clones expanded after primary vaccination were re-detected after the booster (96% of CD4 and roughly 85% of CD8), suggesting broad memory maintenance. The study included only a couple of donors, which limits how far the findings can be generalized. The secondary T-cell response was weaker than the primary response but faster, peaking on day 5 instead of day 15. A small fraction of clonotypes showed up in both the CD4 and CD8 compartments, probably as a result of convergent recombination.

The chain couples TRBV7-2 to TRBJ2-1, and the D gene may be TRBD1, 5 bases matching. This TCR was sampled from a man between 18 and 35 years old who received the YFV17D yellow fever vaccine. The material sequenced was PBMCs, taken 15 days after the yellow fever booster vaccination. The bases are TGTGCCAGCAGCTCCCACCAGGGTGTACATGAGCAGTTCTTC. This yields the protein CASSSHQGVHEQFF.